This entry concerns a single T cell receptor beta chain. The germline V gene has CDR1 SGHDN and CDR2 FVKESK. Trimming left V 6 bases short and J 8 bases short, with 14 bases between. This CDR3 comprises 13 residues. The data originate from a study of blood T cell repertoires in COVID-19. Study in general: Sites across the United States, Italy and Spain contributed samples from acute and convalescent COVID-19. The analysed material was cDNA or gDNA that came from T cells, B-cell-depleted T cells, or PBMCs.

In the original processing: Researchers report that nucleated cell counts were estimated from reference gene primer amplification. The protocol was immunoSEQ multiplex PCR, while the TCRdb copy is restricted to in-frame clones and leaves out a portion. From that table come the V and J calls and clone size; the DNA was used to work out D and trimming. There are roughly 88,000 clones in the sample; about nine tenths occur only once, and about 3.9% lies in the top ten. The TCR sequence derives from a woman between 45 and 65 years old in a cohort sampled during active COVID-19. The sample comprised peripheral blood. The chain carries TRBV14 and TRBJ2-4, with a possible D match to TRBD1 (5 bases). The CDR3 is CASSLSGRYIQYF. Here the CDR3 DNA reads TGTGCCAGCAGTCTATCAGGGCGCTACATTCAGTACTTC.